Listed below are T cell receptor beta chains from one sample, sequenced in a study of blood T cell repertoires in COVID-19. Measured with immunoSEQ multiplex PCR; TCRdb has only the in-frame clones, and not every one. The repertoire holds just under 300,000 clones, with around 87% as singletons. Input material: peripheral blood. Source of these receptors: a man between 65 and 85 years old with acute or convalescent COVID-19. Both conserved end residues are part of each CDR3. Each record gives: clone size, J gene, D gene, V gene, CDR3 DNA, CDR3 protein. A D gene is named only where the DNA matches it firmly. Expanded clones are given a class, and other clones once, few, many or no size at all.

>once|TRBJ1-2|NA|TRBV4-3
TGCGCCAGCAGCCAAGCATACACCGACTCAACTAACTATGGCTACACCTTC
CASSQAYTDSTNYGYTF
>NA|TRBJ1-6|NA|TRBV7-2
TGTGCCAGCAGCCCCCATTTGGGCAGGATTAATTCACCCCTCCACTTT
CASSPHLGRINSPLHF
>NA|TRBJ2-3|TRBD2|TRBV9
TGTGCCAGCAGCCCCTCACGACTAGCGGGGGGTACGCAGTATTTT
CASSPSRLAGGTQYF
>once|TRBJ2-3|TRBD1|TRBV28
TGTGCCAGCACCGTCCCGGGACAGGTTCAAAACACAGATACGCAGTATTTT
CASTVPGQVQNTDTQYF
>NA|TRBJ2-1|TRBD2|TRBV6-5
TGTGCCAGCAGTAAGGGACTAGCGGGAAAGGGGCAGTTCTTC
CASSKGLAGKGQFF
>NA|TRBJ1-1|TRBD1|TRBV5-4
TGTGCCAGCAGCGCCGGGACAGGGGGAACTGAAGCTTTCTTT
CASSAGTGGTEAFF
>NA|TRBJ1-1|NA|TRBV5-6
TGTGCCAGCAGCTTGGTTGGGGGGAGTGAAGCTTTCTTT
CASSLVGGSEAFF
>NA|TRBJ1-5|TRBD1|TRBV6-5
TGTGCCGTTCTCTCCGGGACAGCAAATCAGCCCCAGCATTTT
CAVLSGTANQPQHF
>NA|TRBJ2-7|NA|TRBV5-6
TGTGCCAGCAGCTTGGCGGGATTAAATGAGCAGTACTTC
CASSLAGLNEQYF
>NA|TRBJ2-1|NA|TRBV15
TGTGCCACCAGCGACCCGCAGGGGAAGTCCTACAATGAGCAGTTCTTC
CATSDPQGKSYNEQFF
>NA|TRBJ2-7|NA|TRBV28
TGTGCCACCCGCGGGGACAGCGGGAGCTCCTACGAGCAGTACTTC
CATRGDSGSSYEQYF
>NA|TRBJ1-5|TRBD1|TRBV6-5
TGTGCCAGCAAAGGTTTAGACAGGGGGCTTCAGCCCCAGCATTTT
CASKGLDRGLQPQHF
>NA|TRBJ2-3|TRBD2|TRBV4-3
TGCGCCAGCAGCCAAGAATCCCTAGCGGGAGTCCCAGATACGCAGTATTTT
CASSQESLAGVPDTQYF
>NA|TRBJ1-1|NA|TRBV3-1/TRBV3-2
TGTGCCAGCAGCCAAGATCAACAGAACACTGAAGCTTTCTTT
CASSQDQQNTEAFF
>few|TRBJ1-1|NA|TRBV4-1
TGCGCCAGCAGCCCCGTAAGAACAGCCATGAACACTGAAGCTTTCTTT
CASSPVRTAMNTEAFF
>NA|TRBJ2-1|NA|TRBV2
TGTGCCAGCAGTGACGTTTCGAATGAGCAGTTCTTC
CASSDVSNEQFF
>NA|TRBJ1-5|NA|TRBV20-1
TGCAGTGCTAGTATACAGTTAGTCAATCAGCCCCAGCATTTT
CSASIQLVNQPQHF
>once|TRBJ1-4|TRBD1|TRBV27
TGTGCCAGCAGCCGTATCGGGACAGGGCAAGAAAAACTGTTTTTT
CASSRIGTGQEKLFF
>NA|TRBJ2-6|NA|TRBV2
TGTGCCAGCACCGGCTGGAGCCTTTTCTCTGGGGCCAACGTCCTGACTTTC
CASTGWSLFSGANVLTF
>NA|TRBJ2-5|TRBD1|TRBV29-1
TGCAGCGTTGAGAGGACAGGGGCCAAGGGAGAGACCCAGTACTTC
CSVERTGAKGETQYF
>NA|TRBJ2-7|TRBD1|TRBV7-2
TGTGCCAGCAGCCCAAAGGACAGGGAAAAGCAGTACTTC
CASSPKDREKQYF
>NA|TRBJ1-4|NA|TRBV7-9
TGTGCCAGCAGCTTAGTCCAGGAAAAACTGTTTTTT
CASSLVQEKLFF
>NA|TRBJ1-2|TRBD1|TRBV7-9
TGTGCCAGCAGTTTTTCCGGGACAGGGCATGGCTACACCTTC
CASSFSGTGHGYTF
>once|TRBJ2-2|NA|TRBV28
TGTGCCAGCAGTTCGCGCTTAAGGGGCGGGGAGCTGTTTTTT
CASSSRLRGGELFF
>once|TRBJ2-7|NA|TRBV30
TGTGCCTGGAGTGTTTCTTACGAGCAGTACTTC
CAWSVSYEQYF
>NA|TRBJ2-3|NA|TRBV7-2
TGTGCCAGCAGCTTAGGATATCGGAGCACAGATACGCAGTATTTT
CASSLGYRSTDTQYF
>NA|TRBJ1-1|NA|TRBV27
TGTGCCAGCAGTGGACTCTCCTCGGTGAGGACTGAAGCTTTCTTT
CASSGLSSVRTEAFF
>NA|TRBJ2-5|NA|TRBV5-1
TGCGCCAGCAGCTTGAATTCAGTCCAAGAGACCCAGTACTTC
CASSLNSVQETQYF
>NA|TRBJ1-2|NA|TRBV5-1
TGCGCCAGCAGCTTACAGGGAGGGGACGCGGATGGCTACACCTTC
CASSLQGGDADGYTF
>NA|TRBJ2-1|TRBD1|TRBV4-3
TGCGCCAGCAGCCGGGACAGGGGGTACAATGAGCAGTTCTTC
CASSRDRGYNEQFF
>NA|TRBJ2-5|TRBD2|TRBV5-1
TGCGCCAGCAGCCCGAGGCTAGCGGGAGAGGGAGAGACCCAGTACTTC
CASSPRLAGEGETQYF
>NA|TRBJ1-1|NA|TRBV7-2
TGTGCCAGCAGCGCCCAGGGGCGCGTCACTGAAGCTTTCTTT
CASSAQGRVTEAFF
>NA|TRBJ1-6|NA|TRBV18
TGTGCCAGCTCACCGCAGGGTGAAAGGGGTTCACCCCTCCACTTT
CASSPQGERGSPLHF
>NA|TRBJ2-1|TRBD2|TRBV5-4
TGTGCCAGCAGGGGGGGACTAGCGGGTACCTACAATGAGCAGTTCTTC
CASRGGLAGTYNEQFF
>NA|TRBJ2-1|TRBD2|TRBV2
TGTGCCAGCAGTGAAGCGAGCGGGGGGGCGGATGAGCAGTTCTTC
CASSEASGGADEQFF
>NA|TRBJ1-3|NA|TRBV6-2/TRBV6-3
TGTGCCAGCAGTCGCCGGGTCCTGGGAAACACCATATATTTT
CASSRRVLGNTIYF
>NA|TRBJ2-7|TRBD1|TRBV28
TGTGCCAGCACAGTCTCCGGGACAGTCTACGAGCAGTACTTC
CASTVSGTVYEQYF
>NA|TRBJ1-1|NA|TRBV5-1
TGCGCCAGCAGCTTGGATCCGACAGCACTTGAAGCTTTCTTT
CASSLDPTALEAFF
>NA|TRBJ2-3|TRBD1|TRBV15
TGTGCCACCAGCCGCCCGGGACAGGGGGCTCGCCGGTCGCAGTATTTT
CATSRPGQGARRSQYF
>NA|TRBJ1-6|NA|TRBV11-2
TGTGCCAGCAGCTTAATAGGGAGTAATTCACCCCTCCACTTT
CASSLIGSNSPLHF
>NA|TRBJ1-4|TRBD1|TRBV2
TGTGCCAGCAGTGGGACAGGCGAAAAACTGTTTTTT
CASSGTGEKLFF
>NA|TRBJ1-1|TRBD1|TRBV6-2/TRBV6-3
TGTGCCAGCAGTTGGACAGGCAACACTGAAGCTTTCTTT
CASSWTGNTEAFF
>NA|TRBJ2-7|TRBD1|TRBV4-1
TGCGCCAGCAGCCCTCAAAACAGGGGGCCGCGGGAGCAGTACTTC
CASSPQNRGPREQYF
>NA|TRBJ1-5|NA|TRBV21-1
TGTGCCAGCAGCGGTCTTTCCCCGGGACAGGGGTGCAATCAGCCCCAGCATTTT
CASSGLSPGQGCNQPQHF
>NA|TRBJ1-6|TRBD1|TRBV2
TGTGCCAGCAGTGCAAGACAGGGCGGTTTATCCTATAATTCACCCCTCCACTTT
CASSARQGGLSYNSPLHF
>NA|TRBJ2-2|TRBD1|TRBV5-1
TGCGCCAGCAGCTTGGTGGGACAGGGGGCGAACACCGGGGAGCTGTTTTTT
CASSLVGQGANTGELFF
>NA|TRBJ2-3|TRBD2|TRBV18
TGTGCCAGCTCACCGGCCGGGGTGCTAGCGGGTCACGCAGATACGCAGTATTTT
CASSPAGVLAGHADTQYF
>once|TRBJ2-7|NA|TRBV4-2
TGTGCCAGCAGCCCTGGGACTTCTCCTCCCGAGCAGTACTTC
CASSPGTSPPEQYF
>NA|TRBJ2-3|NA|TRBV2
TGTGCCAGCAGGGAGTTTGGAGATACGCAGTATTTT
CASREFGDTQYF
>NA|TRBJ2-7|TRBD1|TRBV11-2
TGTGCCAGCAGCCCAGGACAGGGACCCTACGAGCAGTACTTC
CASSPGQGPYEQYF
>NA|TRBJ2-7|TRBD2|TRBV5-4
TGTGCCAGCAGCCGATCTGGTAGCGGGAGTTACGAGCAGTACTTC
CASSRSGSGSYEQYF
>NA|TRBJ1-6|TRBD1|TRBV7-2
TGTGCCAGCAGCGTCCGGACAGGGGGGGATTCACCCCTCCACTTT
CASSVRTGGDSPLHF
>once|TRBJ1-1|NA|TRBV28
TGTGCCAGCAGTTCTACAGGGCTCGTCCACCTGGGCACTGAAGCTTTCTTT
CASSSTGLVHLGTEAFF